These T cell receptor beta chains were read from a single sample in a study of T cell clonotyping in hematopoietic cell transplantation. The protocol was immunoSEQ multiplex PCR, while the TCRdb copy is restricted to in-frame clones and leaves out a portion. The table shows about 16,000 clones, with around 71% occurring only once. Sequenced material: peripheral blood mononuclear cells. These receptors were obtained from a woman aged 60-70 years in good health. Some clones in this sample may be carry-over from other donors' samples. Both conserved end residues are part of each CDR3. A D gene is named only where the DNA matches it firmly. Clone size is stated in some rows and not others, as once, few, many or a class when expanded.

V gene: TRBV30
D gene: TRBD1
clone size: NA
J gene: TRBJ1-1
CDR3 protein: CAWSQGGEGAFF
CDR3 DNA: TGTGCCTGGAGCCAGGGGGGAGAGGGAGCTTTCTTT

V gene: TRBV19
D gene: NA
clone size: NA
J gene: TRBJ1-2
CDR3 protein: CASSITQGSGYTF
CDR3 DNA: TGTGCCAGTAGTATAACGCAGGGAAGTGGCTACACCTTC

V gene: TRBV7-9
D gene: TRBD1
clone size: NA
J gene: TRBJ2-7
CDR3 protein: CASSLAQGQNYEQYF
CDR3 DNA: TGTGCCAGCAGCTTAGCGCAGGGACAGAACTACGAGCAGTACTTC

V gene: TRBV9
D gene: TRBD1
clone size: NA
J gene: TRBJ1-1
CDR3 protein: CASSVGPGGTEAFF
CDR3 DNA: TGTGCCAGCAGCGTAGGTCCAGGGGGCACTGAAGCTTTCTTT

V gene: TRBV4-1
D gene: NA
clone size: NA
J gene: TRBJ1-3
CDR3 protein: CASKVVSGNTIYF
CDR3 DNA: TGCGCCAGCAAAGTGGTCTCTGGAAACACCATATATTTT

V gene: TRBV6-1
D gene: TRBD2
clone size: NA
J gene: TRBJ2-7
CDR3 protein: CASSEVSAGGYEQYF
CDR3 DNA: TGTGCCAGCAGTGAAGTATCAGCGGGAGGGTACGAGCAGTACTTC

V gene: TRBV6-1
D gene: NA
clone size: NA
J gene: TRBJ1-6
CDR3 protein: CASKVGQDNSPLHF
CDR3 DNA: TGTGCCAGCAAAGTAGGCCAGGATAATTCACCCCTCCACTTT

V gene: TRBV6-1
D gene: NA
clone size: NA
J gene: TRBJ2-1
CDR3 protein: CASSELAGTYNEQFF
CDR3 DNA: TGTGCCAGCAGTGAATTGGCGGGAACCTACAATGAGCAGTTCTTC

V gene: TRBV7-2
D gene: NA
clone size: NA
J gene: TRBJ1-4
CDR3 protein: CASSSSGTGEKLFF
CDR3 DNA: TGTGCCAGCAGCTCGTCCGGGACGGGCGAAAAACTGTTTTTT

V gene: TRBV5-6
D gene: NA
clone size: NA
J gene: TRBJ1-2
CDR3 protein: CASSLGNGYTF
CDR3 DNA: TGTGCCAGCAGCTTGGGGAATGGCTACACCTTC

V gene: TRBV30
D gene: NA
clone size: NA
J gene: TRBJ2-2
CDR3 protein: CAWSSSNTGELFF
CDR3 DNA: TGTGCCTGGAGTAGCAGCAACACCGGGGAGCTGTTTTTT

V gene: TRBV4-3
D gene: TRBD1
clone size: NA
J gene: TRBJ2-7
CDR3 protein: CASSHRQGDAYEQYF
CDR3 DNA: TGCGCCAGCAGCCACCGACAGGGGGACGCCTACGAGCAGTACTTC

V gene: TRBV6-1
D gene: TRBD2
clone size: NA
J gene: TRBJ2-3
CDR3 protein: CASISGGATDTQYF
CDR3 DNA: TGTGCCAGCATCAGCGGGGGGGCCACAGATACGCAGTATTTT

V gene: TRBV27
D gene: TRBD1
clone size: NA
J gene: TRBJ2-3
CDR3 protein: CASSLSGTGEDTQYF
CDR3 DNA: TGTGCCAGCAGTTTATCTGGGACAGGAGAAGATACGCAGTATTTT

V gene: TRBV6-6
D gene: NA
clone size: NA
J gene: TRBJ1-5
CDR3 protein: CASSPPGSPNQPQHF
CDR3 DNA: TGTGCCAGCAGCCCTCCGGGCAGTCCCAATCAGCCCCAGCATTTT

V gene: TRBV9
D gene: NA
clone size: NA
J gene: TRBJ2-1
CDR3 protein: CASSVGRGYNEQFF
CDR3 DNA: TGTGCCAGCAGCGTAGGACGAGGGTACAATGAGCAGTTCTTC

V gene: TRBV5-4
D gene: NA
clone size: NA
J gene: TRBJ1-2
CDR3 protein: CASSLESAGNYGYTF
CDR3 DNA: TGTGCCAGCAGCTTGGAGTCGGCAGGGAACTATGGCTACACCTTC

V gene: TRBV28
D gene: NA
clone size: few
J gene: TRBJ2-2
CDR3 protein: CASRLTGELFF
CDR3 DNA: TGTGCCAGCAGATTAACCGGGGAGCTGTTTTTT

V gene: TRBV6-4
D gene: NA
clone size: NA
J gene: TRBJ2-3
CDR3 protein: CASSVVGEADTQYF
CDR3 DNA: TGTGCCAGCAGTGTAGTGGGGGAGGCAGATACGCAGTATTTT

V gene: TRBV4-2
D gene: NA
clone size: NA
J gene: TRBJ1-1
CDR3 protein: CASSQVGRLEAFF
CDR3 DNA: TGTGCCAGCAGCCAAGTGGGACGGCTAGAAGCTTTCTTT

V gene: TRBV5-6
D gene: NA
clone size: large
J gene: TRBJ1-1
CDR3 protein: CASAPWGPTEAFF
CDR3 DNA: TGTGCCAGCGCCCCCTGGGGTCCCACTGAAGCTTTCTTT

V gene: TRBV28
D gene: TRBD1
clone size: NA
J gene: TRBJ2-7
CDR3 protein: CASSLLGQGMNEQYF
CDR3 DNA: TGTGCCAGCAGTTTATTAGGACAGGGTATGAACGAGCAGTACTTC

V gene: TRBV14
D gene: NA
clone size: NA
J gene: TRBJ1-1
CDR3 protein: CASSQGRTEAFF
CDR3 DNA: TGTGCCAGCAGCCAAGGTCGCACTGAAGCTTTCTTT

V gene: TRBV19
D gene: NA
clone size: NA
J gene: TRBJ2-7
CDR3 protein: CASSMGGYEQYF
CDR3 DNA: TGTGCCAGTAGTATGGGTGGCTACGAGCAGTACTTC

V gene: TRBV6-5
D gene: NA
clone size: NA
J gene: TRBJ1-5
CDR3 protein: CASSPTPVSNQPQHF
CDR3 DNA: TGTGCCAGCAGCCCCACCCCGGTTAGCAATCAGCCCCAGCATTTT

V gene: TRBV5-3
D gene: NA
clone size: NA
J gene: TRBJ1-5
CDR3 protein: CASTLRNQPQHF
CDR3 DNA: TGTGCCAGCACCCTTCGTAATCAGCCCCAGCATTTT

V gene: TRBV5-1
D gene: TRBD1
clone size: NA
J gene: TRBJ2-5
CDR3 protein: CASSLVGTGKGETQYF
CDR3 DNA: TGCGCCAGCAGCTTGGTCGGGACAGGGAAGGGGGAGACCCAGTACTTC

V gene: TRBV19
D gene: NA
clone size: few
J gene: TRBJ2-7
CDR3 protein: CASSIYPSYEQYF
CDR3 DNA: TGTGCCAGTAGTATTTACCCCTCCTACGAGCAGTACTTC

V gene: TRBV28
D gene: TRBD1
clone size: NA
J gene: TRBJ1-4
CDR3 protein: CASKPQRQGEKLFF
CDR3 DNA: TGTGCCAGCAAACCCCAAAGACAGGGTGAAAAACTGTTTTTT

V gene: TRBV27
D gene: NA
clone size: NA
J gene: TRBJ1-2
CDR3 protein: CASSLRGGRGYTF
CDR3 DNA: TGTGCCAGCAGCCTCCGGGGGGGCAGGGGCTACACCTTC

V gene: TRBV7-2
D gene: NA
clone size: NA
J gene: TRBJ1-5
CDR3 protein: CASSFDGVRQPQHF
CDR3 DNA: TGTGCCAGCAGCTTTGATGGGGTCCGCCAGCCCCAGCATTTT

V gene: TRBV7-9
D gene: NA
clone size: NA
J gene: TRBJ1-2
CDR3 protein: CASTRALYGYTF
CDR3 DNA: TGTGCCAGCACACGAGCACTTTATGGCTACACCTTC

V gene: TRBV30
D gene: NA
clone size: NA
J gene: TRBJ2-6
CDR3 protein: CAWSTPGANVLTF
CDR3 DNA: TGTGCCTGGAGTACCCCTGGGGCCAACGTCCTGACTTTC

V gene: TRBV2
D gene: TRBD1
clone size: NA
J gene: TRBJ1-5
CDR3 protein: CASDDGQGSNQPQHF
CDR3 DNA: TGTGCCAGCGACGACGGACAGGGTAGCAATCAGCCCCAGCATTTT

V gene: TRBV7-9
D gene: NA
clone size: few
J gene: TRBJ1-1
CDR3 protein: CASSFYNTEAFF
CDR3 DNA: TGTGCCAGCAGCTTTTACAACACTGAAGCTTTCTTT